Below are 20 T cell receptor beta chains sequenced from a single sample in a study of blood T cell repertoires in COVID-19. Sequenced by immunoSEQ multiplex PCR; TCRdb stores in-frame clones only, minus some. The sample holds roughly 230,000 clones, just under 85% seen once. Sequenced sample: peripheral blood. The origin of the receptors is a woman aged 55-69 years with active or convalescent COVID-19.

The chain employs TRBV7-9 and TRBJ2-1; 9 bases match TRBD2. The CDR3 spans 15 residues. J gave up 8 bases and V 5 bases, and 10 bases lay outside the gene matches. CDR1 SEHNR and CDR2 FQNEAQ come from the germline V gene (reference sequence). The CDR3 sequence: CASSLGLASFDEQFF. The CDR3 nucleotides are TGTGCCAGCAGCCTCGGACTAGCGTCCTTCGATGAGCAGTTCTTC.

V is TRBV10-2 and J is TRBJ1-6, with TRBD1 identical over 10 bases. There are 13 residues in the CDR3. CDR1 is WSHSY and CDR2 is SAAADI in the germline V gene. The V and J ends lost 8 bases and 8 bases, in that order; junction bases with no gene match: 3. CDR3 sequence: CASRDRGYSPLHF. In nucleotides, the CDR3 is TGCGCCAGCCGGGACAGGGGTTATTCACCCCTCCACTTT.

J is TRBJ1-5 and V is TRBV28; 7 bases map to TRBD1. This CDR3 has 15 residues. V shed 3 bases and J 5 bases; nucleotides not matched to a gene: 7. From germline, CDR1 is MDHEN and CDR2 SYDVKM. CDR3 residues: CASSFQDRTYQPQHF. In DNA form, the CDR3 reads TGTGCCAGCAGTTTCCAGGACAGGACGTATCAGCCCCAGCATTTT.

This clone showed up just a few times. The rearrangement uses TRBV29-1 and TRBJ2-3; 8 nucleotides agree with TRBD1. CDR3 size: 14 residues. Germline assignment: CDR1 SQVTM and CDR2 ANQGSEA. J gave up 5 bases and V 4 bases, and 8 bases lay outside the gene matches. For the CDR3, the DNA is TGCAGCGTTGCCTGGACAGGGACGGTAGATACGCAGTATTTT. Translation: CSVAWTGTVDTQYF.

The DNA for the CDR3 is TGTGCCAGCAGCTTATCTCGTGGGACAGGGGAGGTAGAGCAGTACTTC. It specifies CASSLSRGTGEVEQYF. This chain joins TRBV11-3 and TRBJ2-7, with 10 nucleotides matching TRBD1. The junction had 11 bases not matched to a gene; V was cut back by 2 bases and J by 7 bases. CDR3 length: 16 amino acids. In germline, CDR1 is SGHNT, CDR2 YENEEA.

V is TRBV5-1 and J is TRBJ2-1, with 12 bases aligning to TRBD2. Germline values: CDR1 SGHRS, CDR2 YFSETQ. V shed 1 base and J 8 bases; nucleotides not matched to a gene: 4. CDR3 size: 15 residues. The CDR3: CASSLPTSGSDEQFF. In DNA, the CDR3 is TGCGCCAGCAGCTTGCCGACTAGCGGGAGCGATGAGCAGTTCTTC.

This chain links TRBV14 with TRBJ2-1, with TRBD1 identical over 7 bases. Germline V gene sequence: CDR1 SGHDN, CDR2 FVKESK. Trimming cost V 6 bases and J 0 bases; bases outside gene matches: 11. This CDR3 spans 17 amino acids. The CDR3 sequence: CASSEWGQMSSYNEQFF. DNA of the CDR3: TGTGCCAGCAGTGAGTGGGGACAGATGAGCTCCTACAATGAGCAGTTCTTC.

V is TRBV18 and J is TRBJ1-1; D is possibly TRBD1 (6 bases). The CDR3 has 15 residues. V lost 4 bases and J 4 bases, leaving 16 bases between the germline ends. Germline assignment: CDR1 KGHSH and CDR2 LQKENI. This chain's CDR3 is CASSQQGIGGTEAFF. The DNA of the CDR3 is TGTGCCAGCTCACAACAGGGAATTGGTGGCACTGAAGCTTTCTTT.

On this clone: Other DNA sequences within the sample encode an identical CDR3. The chain carries TRBV12-3 or TRBV12-4 and TRBJ1-2; TRBD1 is a possible D gene (6 bases). The V end was cut by 6 bases, the J end by 6 bases, with 11 bases between. The CDR3 runs to 12 residues. CDR3 region: CASSPTGDGYTF. The DNA for the CDR3 is TGTGCCAGCAGCCCGACAGGAGATGGCTACACCTTC.

This chain uses TRBV6-1 with TRBJ2-7, with 8 positions matching TRBD1. The trim removed 3 bases at V and 6 bases at J, leaving 10 bases unmatched. The CDR3 has 15 residues. CDR1 is MNHNS and CDR2 is SASEGT in the germline V gene. CDR3 protein: CASSDPPRTGSEQYF. Written as DNA, the CDR3 is TGTGCCAGCAGTGACCCCCCCAGGACAGGGAGCGAGCAGTACTTC.

The rearrangement joins TRBV9 to TRBJ1-1; perhaps TRBD1 as D (6 bases). The CDR3 is 16 residues long. Trimming took 3 bases from V and 1 from J, leaving 16 bases between them. Germline assignment: CDR1 SGDLS and CDR2 YYNGEE. Here the CDR3 DNA reads TGTGCCAGCAGCGCGATATCCGGGACAAGGAACACTGAAGCTTTCTTT. Amino acid sequence: CASSAISGTRNTEAFF.

The CDR3 region has the DNA TGTGCCAGCAGTCCGCGACTAGCCCCAAAGGAGACAGATACGCAGTATTTT. Protein product: CASSPRLAPKETDTQYF. The rearrangement joins TRBV6-6 to TRBJ2-3; the match to TRBD2 covers 7 bases. Unmatched junction bases numbered 14, after V lost 5 bases and J lost 3 bases. Germline loops: CDR1 MNHNY, CDR2 SVGAGI (reference sequence). The CDR3 consists of 17 residues.

This rearrangement joins TRBV30 to TRBJ1-2, with 7 bases fitting TRBD1. Looked up from germline, CDR1 is GTSNPN and CDR2 is SVGIG (reference sequence). After removal of 2 bases from V and 8 bases from J, the junction contained 17 bases not matched to a gene. This CDR3 is built from 16 residues. CDR3 loop: CAWSSTGRSITKGYTF. CDR3 nucleotide sequence: TGTGCCTGGAGTTCGACAGGGCGGTCGATTACGAAAGGCTACACCTTC.

This clone was picked up one time. The chain carries TRBV19 and TRBJ2-1; 7 positions match TRBD2. The CDR3 spans 14 residues. From germline, CDR1 is LNHDA and CDR2 SQIVND (reference sequence). V gave up 1 base and J gave up 6 bases; unmatched junction bases: 3. CDR3 DNA: TGTGCCAGTAGTATAGCGGGGGGTCTCAATGAGCAGTTCTTC. Protein: CASSIAGGLNEQFF.

This sequence joins TRBV28 and TRBJ1-6; weak D call: TRBD1 (5 bases). V dropped 6 bases and J dropped 4 bases, with 13 bases sitting between them. The CDR3 length is 15 residues. The germline gives CDR1 MDHEN, CDR2 SYDVKM. The CDR3 reads CASRLGGAYNSPLHF. The CDR3 DNA is TGTGCCAGCAGATTGGGAGGGGCTTATAATTCACCCCTCCACTTT.

The chain combines TRBV3-1 (or the pseudogene TRBV3-2) with TRBJ1-6; D is perhaps TRBD1 (5 bases). V lost 3 bases to trimming and J lost 7 bases, with 7 bases between them. Germline V lookup: CDR1 LGHDT, CDR2 YNNKEL (reference sequence). The CDR3 extends over 13 amino acids. The CDR3 DNA follows: TGTGCCAGCAGCCAGGACAAGAATTCACCCCTCCACTTT. Its translation: CASSQDKNSPLHF.

CDR3 loop: CASSSKTGGPMGYTF. In nucleotides, the CDR3 is TGTGCCAGCAGCTCAAAAACAGGGGGCCCGATGGGCTACACCTTC. The rearrangement uses TRBV7-2 and TRBJ1-2, with 9 positions matching TRBD1. CDR1 SGHTA and CDR2 FQGNSA come from the germline V gene. V lost 4 bases, J lost 8 bases, and 11 bases stayed unmatched. The length of the CDR3 is 15 residues.

The DNA of the CDR3 is TGTGCCAGCAGCTCCCGCCGGGGGTACAACCCCAATGAGCAGTTCTTC. This gives the protein CASSSRRGYNPNEQFF. This chain links TRBV11-3 with TRBJ2-1, with D possibly matching TRBD2 (6 bases). V was cut by 4 bases and J by 6 bases, with 19 bases left in between. Looked up from germline, CDR1 is SGHNT and CDR2 is YENEEA. This CDR3 is 16 amino acids long. The whole variable domain, remainder taken from reference TRBV11-3 and TRBJ2-1, is EAGVVQSPRYKIIEKKQPVAFWCNPISGHNTLYWYLQNLGQGPELLIRYENEEAVDDSQLPKDRFSAERLKGVDSTLKIQPAELGDSAVYLCASSSRRGYNPNEQFFGPGTRLTVL.

This chain links TRBV11-3 with TRBJ2-1; a possible D gene is TRBD1 (5 bases). Per germline, CDR1 SGHNT and CDR2 YENEEA. This CDR3 has 12 amino acids. Trimming left V 5 bases short and J 15 bases short, with 17 bases between. CDR3 amino acids: CASSPPRGLGFF. The CDR3 DNA is TGTGCCAGCAGCCCACCTAGGGGTCTGGGGTTCTTC.

The chain employs TRBV30 and TRBJ2-7, with D perhaps matching TRBD1 (6 bases). V dropped 1 base and J dropped 0 bases, with 19 bases sitting between them. The CDR3 totals 17 residues. Germline V gene data show CDR1 as GTSNPN and CDR2 as SVGIG (reference sequence). CDR3 residues: CAWSDNTGTFPSYEQYF. The CDR3 DNA reads TGTGCCTGGAGTGACAACACCGGGACATTCCCCTCCTACGAGCAGTACTTC.